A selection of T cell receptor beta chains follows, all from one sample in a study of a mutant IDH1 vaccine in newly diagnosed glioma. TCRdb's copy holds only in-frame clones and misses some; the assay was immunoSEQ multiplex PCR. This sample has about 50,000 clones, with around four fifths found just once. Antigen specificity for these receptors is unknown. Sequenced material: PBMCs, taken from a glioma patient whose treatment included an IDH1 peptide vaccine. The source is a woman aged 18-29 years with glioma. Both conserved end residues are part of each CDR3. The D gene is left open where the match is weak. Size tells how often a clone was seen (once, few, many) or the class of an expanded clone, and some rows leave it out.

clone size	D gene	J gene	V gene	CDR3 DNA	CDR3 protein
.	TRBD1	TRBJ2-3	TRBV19	TGTGCCAGTAGTCCACAGGGGCCCACTCGGCCCACAGATACGCAGTATTTT	CASSPQGPTRPTDTQYF
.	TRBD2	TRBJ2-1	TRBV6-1	TGTGCCAGCAGTGAATGGGGGACTAGCAGTAGTAATGAGCAGTTCTTC	CASSEWGTSSSNEQFF
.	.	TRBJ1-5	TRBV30	TGTGCCTGGAATCAGGGCGGAAGACAGCCCCGGCATTTT	CAWNQGGRQPRHF
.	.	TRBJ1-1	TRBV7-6	TGTGCCAGCAGCCCCCCACAGTGGGACACTGAAGCTTTCTTT	CASSPPQWDTEAFF
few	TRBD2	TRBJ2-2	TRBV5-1	TGCGCCAGCAGCTCAACGACGGGGGGCACCGGGGAGCTGTTTTTT	CASSSTTGGTGELFF
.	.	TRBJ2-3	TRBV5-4	TGTGCCAGCAGCTTAGGAGGGGGCCGCGTGGATACGCAGTATTTT	CASSLGGGRVDTQYF
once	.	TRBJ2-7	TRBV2	TGTGCCAGCAGCACGGGGCCCTACGAGCAGTACTTC	CASSTGPYEQYF
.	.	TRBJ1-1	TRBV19	TGTGCCAGTAGTATACTGGCAGGGTTGAACACTGAAGCTTTCTTT	CASSILAGLNTEAFF
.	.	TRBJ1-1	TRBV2	TGTGCCAGCTTGAGGGACCCCCGCGCCGCTGAAGCTTTCTTT	CASLRDPRAAEAFF
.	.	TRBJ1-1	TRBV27	TGTGCCAGCAGTTTAGCGGGTTTTCGCACTGAAGCTTTCTTT	CASSLAGFRTEAFF
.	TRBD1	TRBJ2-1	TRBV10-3	TGTGCCATCAGTGAGCTGGACAGGGGGGATGAGCAGTTCTTC	CAISELDRGDEQFF
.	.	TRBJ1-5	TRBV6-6	TGTGCCAGCAGTTACATCAGGTCTCTCACTCAGCCCCAGCATTTT	CASSYIRSLTQPQHF
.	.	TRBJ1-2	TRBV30	TGTGCCTGGGGTTGGCGGGGCGCGATCTATGGCTACACCTTC	CAWGWRGAIYGYTF
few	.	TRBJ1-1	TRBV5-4	TGTGCCAGCAGCTTGGTGGGGGACACTGAAGCTTTCTTT	CASSLVGDTEAFF
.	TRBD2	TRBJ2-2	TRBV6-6	TGTGGGGTTTGTGGTAGCGGGGGGCTTAACACCGGGGAGCTGTTTTTT	CGVCGSGGLNTGELFF
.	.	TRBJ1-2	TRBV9	TGTGCCAGCAGCGTAGGGACAGATTATGGCTACACCTTC	CASSVGTDYGYTF
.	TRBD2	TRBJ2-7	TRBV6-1	TGTGCCAGCAGTGGGACTAGCGGGGGGGGGAGCTCCTACGAGCAGTACTTC	CASSGTSGGGSSYEQYF
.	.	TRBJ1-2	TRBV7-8	TGTGCCAGCAGCCCCAGACCCAAAAGCAGGGTTCCTGGCTACACCTTC	CASSPRPKSRVPGYTF
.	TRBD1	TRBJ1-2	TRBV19	TGTGCCAGTAGTACCGGCCGCAGGGGGCTTGACTATGGCTACACCTTC	CASSTGRRGLDYGYTF
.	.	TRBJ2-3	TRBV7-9	TGTGCCAGCAGCTTTGGTACGGACACAGATACGCAGTATTTT	CASSFGTDTDTQYF
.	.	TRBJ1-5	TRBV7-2	TGTGCCAGCAGCTTAGAACAGGTGCCACCTCCCAATCAGCCCCAGCATTTT	CASSLEQVPPPNQPQHF
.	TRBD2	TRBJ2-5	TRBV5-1	TGCGCCAGCAGCTTGGGGTTGCGGGGGCAAGAGACCCAGTACTTC	CASSLGLRGQETQYF
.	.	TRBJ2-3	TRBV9	TGTGCCAGCAGCGTAGGGGGCGGGGGCGGGCCCACAGATACGCAGTATTTT	CASSVGGGGGPTDTQYF
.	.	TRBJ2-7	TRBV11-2	TGTGCCAGCACCTTAGGGAGCGAGCAGTACTTC	CASTLGSEQYF
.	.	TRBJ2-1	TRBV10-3	TGTGCCATCAGTGAGAGGGCAGATAACTACAATGAGCAGTTCTTC	CAISERADNYNEQFF
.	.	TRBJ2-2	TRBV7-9	TGTGCCAGCAGCTTAGACGCTTGGACGAACACCGGGGAGCTGTTTTTT	CASSLDAWTNTGELFF
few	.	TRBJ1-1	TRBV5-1	TGCGCCAGCAGCTTGAAGGCAGGCCAAAACACTGAAGCTTTCTTT	CASSLKAGQNTEAFF
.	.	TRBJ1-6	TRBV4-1	TGCGCCAGCAGCCCCCATAGGAGCTCCTATAATTCACCCCTCCACTTT	CASSPHRSSYNSPLHF
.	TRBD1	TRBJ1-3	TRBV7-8	TGTGCCAGCAGCTTAGCGCAGGGGGGCTCTGGAAACACCATATATTTT	CASSLAQGGSGNTIYF
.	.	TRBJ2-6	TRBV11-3	TGTGCCAGCAGCTTAACGGCTGGGGCCAACGTCCTGACTTTC	CASSLTAGANVLTF
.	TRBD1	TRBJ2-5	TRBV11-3	TGTGCCAGCAGCTTAGGGACAGGGGAGTACGAGACCCAGTACTTC	CASSLGTGEYETQYF
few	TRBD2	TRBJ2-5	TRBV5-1	TGCGCCAGCAGCTCCGGGACTAGCGGGAGCCAAGAGACCCAGTACTTC	CASSSGTSGSQETQYF
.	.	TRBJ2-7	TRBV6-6	TGTGCCAGCAGGTACGCCCCGAACTACGAGCAGTACTTC	CASRYAPNYEQYF
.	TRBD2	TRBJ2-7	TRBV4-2	TGTGCCAGCAGCCTCCGGACTAGCGGCGGCTACGAGCAGTACTTC	CASSLRTSGGYEQYF
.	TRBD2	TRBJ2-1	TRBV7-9	TGTGCCAGCAGCACCCTAGCGGGAGGGGACAATGAGCAGTTCTTC	CASSTLAGGDNEQFF
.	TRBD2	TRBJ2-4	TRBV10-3	TGTGCCATCAGTGTGGCTAGCGGGTCCGGAGGCATTCAGTACTTC	CAISVASGSGGIQYF
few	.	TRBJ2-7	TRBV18	TGTGCCAGCTCACCGAGCTCCTACGAGCAGTACTTC	CASSPSSYEQYF
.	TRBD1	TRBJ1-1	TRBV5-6	TGTGCCAGCAGCTTGTTGGCGGACAGGGACCGGGGGACTGAAGCTTTCTTT	CASSLLADRDRGTEAFF
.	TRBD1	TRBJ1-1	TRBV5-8	TGTGCCAGCAGCCGGGGACAGAGGAACACTGAAGCTTTCTTT	CASSRGQRNTEAFF